A single sample gave rise to the 6 T cell receptor beta chains below, sequenced in a study of OX40 agonist ivuxolimab in advanced cancers. Data came from immunoSEQ multiplex PCR; TCRdb stores just in-frame clones and leaves some out. The table has around 40,000 clones, 70% to 85% seen once. Sequenced here: CD4+ or CD8+ T cells sorted from blood, sampled in a trial of the OX40 agonist ivuxolimab. Receptors originate from an adult with an advanced solid tumor such as melanoma, head and neck, liver or kidney cancer.

CDR3 residues: CASSLREGQDTQYF. The CDR3 nucleotides are TGTGCCAGCAGTTTGCGGGAGGGCCAAGATACGCAGTATTTT. This rearrangement joins TRBV28 to TRBJ2-3, with 9 nucleotides matching TRBD2. The V gene's germline CDR1 is MDHEN and CDR2 SYDVKM. This CDR3 spans 14 amino acids. V shed 3 bases and J 5 bases; nucleotides not matched to a gene: 3.

This chain uses TRBV7-9 with TRBJ2-2; D not resolved. Germline CDR1 reads SEHNR; CDR2 reads FQNEAQ (reference sequence). Trimming shortened V by 5 bases and J by 7 bases, and 11 bases separated the two germline ends. The CDR3 has 13 residues. The DNA of the CDR3 is TGTGCCAGCAGCCCGGCTCCGATCGGGGAGCTGTTTTTT. It is translated as CASSPAPIGELFF.

This clone came up once. The chain joins TRBV5-5 to TRBJ1-5; possibly TRBD1 for D (6 bases). The CDR3 covers 17 residues. Looked up from germline, CDR1 is SGHKS and CDR2 is YYEKEE (reference sequence). V was pared by 4 bases and J by 0 bases, with 17 bases between. The DNA of the CDR3 is TGTGCCAGCAGCCTGACTGGGGAAGGGGGTAGCAATCAGCCCCAGCATTTT. Amino acids: CASSLTGEGGSNQPQHF.

The J gene is TRBJ1-3, the V gene TRBV5-1; no clear D. CDR3 length equals 15 residues. In germline, CDR1 is SGHRS, CDR2 YFSETQ. Trimming removed 0 bases from V and 2 bases from J, with 9 bases in between. This chain's CDR3 is CASSLVNEPGNTIYF. DNA of the CDR3: TGCGCCAGCAGCTTGGTGAATGAGCCTGGAAACACCATATATTTT.

This chain uses TRBV6-6 with TRBJ2-4; possibly TRBD2 for D (6 bases). The CDR3 contains 16 residues. The germline V and J ends were trimmed by 5 bases and 0 bases, with 14 bases remaining between them. Germline loops: CDR1 MNHNY, CDR2 SVGAGI (reference sequence). CDR3 in amino acids: CASSPGDFLAKNIQYF. The CDR3 DNA reads TGTGCCAGCAGTCCGGGGGACTTTCTAGCCAAAAACATTCAGTACTTC.

The chain has TRBV7-9 and TRBJ2-7; possibly TRBD2 for D (5 bases). Between the trimmed V and J ends, which lost 4 bases and 4 bases, there was a span of 17 bases. The CDR3 totals 15 residues. Germline CDR1 SEHNR, CDR2 FQNEAQ (reference sequence). The DNA for the CDR3 is TGTGCCAGCAGCTCCGATTCGAGGGTCCTATACGAGCAGTACTTC. Protein sequence: CASSSDSRVLYEQYF.